This TCR beta chain stems from a study of cytomegalovirus exposure and HLA in healthy donors. About the research overall: An earlier analysis found 95 million to 140 million unique TCR beta sequences from 200 million or so T cells. Whole-study findings and limits: For most TCR sequences rarity was the rule, although some public TCRs occurred in many donors. What a later analysis showed was that several of the most significant clusters appeared linked to common viral pathogens. The authors later linked a missense DCLRE1C variant to TCR beta V- and J-gene trimming.

This CDR3 is 16 amino acids long. CDR1 and CDR2 from the germline V gene are SEHNR and FQNEAQ (reference sequence). V lost 2 bases to trimming and J lost 6 bases; unmatched junction nucleotides: 9. With 60 Vbeta and 13 Jbeta primers, the PCR was carried out. Assay: immunoSEQ multiplex PCR; the TCRdb copy retains only in-frame clones and omits some. This table has 170,000 or so clones, 70% to 85% appearing once. As to this clone: The antigen is undetermined.

The receptor comes from a woman aged 25 to 45 in good health and CMV-seropositive. The rearrangement joins TRBV7-9 to TRBJ2-1; 8 bases agree with TRBD2. Material for sequencing was PBMCs. CDR3 residues: CASSLPGSGSPNEQFF. As DNA, the CDR3 is TGTGCCAGCAGCTTACCGGGCAGCGGGAGCCCCAATGAGCAGTTCTTC.